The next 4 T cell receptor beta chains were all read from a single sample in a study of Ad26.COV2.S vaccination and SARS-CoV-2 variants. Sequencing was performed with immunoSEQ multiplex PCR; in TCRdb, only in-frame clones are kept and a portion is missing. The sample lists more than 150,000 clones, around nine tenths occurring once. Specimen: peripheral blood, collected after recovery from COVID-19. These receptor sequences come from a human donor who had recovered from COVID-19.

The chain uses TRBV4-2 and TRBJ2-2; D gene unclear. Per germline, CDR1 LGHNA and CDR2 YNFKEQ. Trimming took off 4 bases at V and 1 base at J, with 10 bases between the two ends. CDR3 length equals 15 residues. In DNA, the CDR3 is TGTGCCAGCAGCCCCCCTACCGGGAACACCGGGGAGCTGTTTTTT. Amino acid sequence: CASSPPTGNTGELFF.

Written as DNA, the CDR3 is TGTGCTAGTGGTTTGGTGAGGGGGGAAGAGACCCAGTACTTC. Amino acid sequence: CASGLVRGEETQYF. The V and J genes are TRBV12-5 and TRBJ2-5; D may correspond to TRBD1 or TRBD2 (6 bases each). Germline CDR1 reads LGHNT; CDR2 reads FRNRAP. V lost 0 bases and J lost 3, with 8 bases in between. CDR3 length equals 14 residues.

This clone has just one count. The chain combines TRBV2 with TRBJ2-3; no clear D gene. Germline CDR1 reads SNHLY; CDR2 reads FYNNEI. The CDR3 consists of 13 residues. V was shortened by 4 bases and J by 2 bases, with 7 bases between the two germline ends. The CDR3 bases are TGTGCCAGCAGTGGTGGGCCCACAGATACGCAGTATTTT. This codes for CASSGGPTDTQYF.

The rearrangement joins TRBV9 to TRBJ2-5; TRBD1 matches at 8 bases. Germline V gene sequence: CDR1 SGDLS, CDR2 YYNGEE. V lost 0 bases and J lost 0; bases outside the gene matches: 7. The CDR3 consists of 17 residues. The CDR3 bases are TGTGCCAGCAGCGTAGTTCCGGACAGGGCCCACCAAGAGACCCAGTACTTC. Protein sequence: CASSVVPDRAHQETQYF. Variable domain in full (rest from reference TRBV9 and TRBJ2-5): DSGVTQTPKHLITATGQRVTLRCSPRSGDLSVYWYQQSLDQGLQFLIQYYNGEERAKGNILERFSAQQFPDLHSELNLSSLELGDSALYFCASSVVPDRAHQETQYFGPGTRLLVL.